These 25 T cell receptor beta chains originate from one sample sequenced in a study of blood T cell repertoires in COVID-19. The repertoire was sequenced with immunoSEQ multiplex PCR; TCRdb's copy has only in-frame clones and lacks some. The sample yields tens of thousands of clones, less than 90% seen once. Sequencing was carried out using peripheral blood. The receptors shown here come from a human donor in a cohort sampled during active COVID-19.

This rearrangement joins TRBV9 to TRBJ1-1, with D possibly TRBD1 on 6 matching bases. This CDR3 has 14 amino acids. Trimming stripped 0 bases from V and 5 bases from J, with 11 bases between. Germline V gene data show CDR1 as SGDLS and CDR2 as YYNGEE. The CDR3 spells CASSVEGVGTEAFF. CDR3 coding DNA: TGTGCCAGCAGCGTAGAGGGGGTTGGGACTGAAGCTTTCTTT.

This sequence joins TRBV5-4 and TRBJ2-3, with a weak D call TRBD2 (5 bases). With 0 bases removed from V and 3 bases from J, the gap between germline ends came to 8 bases. The V gene's germline CDR1 is SGHNT and CDR2 YYREEE (reference sequence). This CDR3 is built from 14 residues. The CDR3 reads CASSLGWETDTQYF. The CDR3 DNA reads as TGTGCCAGCAGCTTGGGTTGGGAGACAGATACGCAGTATTTT.

In its sample, this clone was seen once. The V and J genes are TRBV3-1 (or the pseudogene TRBV3-2) and TRBJ2-3, with 7 positions matching TRBD2. J was trimmed by 0 bases and V by 5 bases; bases with no gene match: 11. Germline assignment: CDR1 LGHDT and CDR2 YNNKEL (reference sequence). This CDR3 spans 17 amino acids. The CDR3 sequence is CASSSQSGADSTDTQYF. The CDR3 DNA sequence: TGTGCCAGCAGCTCACAGAGCGGGGCAGATAGCACAGATACGCAGTATTTT.

The genes are TRBV11-2 and TRBJ2-4; TRBD1 agrees at 12 bases. The J segment lost 3 bases and the V segment lost 5 bases, leaving 11 bases of the junction unmatched. The CDR3 sequence is 18 residues long. Germline-derived CDR1 and CDR2 are SGHAT and FQNNGV. This CDR3 is CASSITGTGGVGKNIQYF. Written as DNA, the CDR3 is TGTGCCAGCAGCATCACCGGGACAGGGGGCGTCGGCAAAAACATTCAGTACTTC.

V usage is TRBV30 and J usage is TRBJ1-5; no reliable D call. Between the trimmed V and J ends, which lost 0 bases and 1 base, there was a span of 10 bases. The CDR3 runs to 15 residues. Per germline, CDR1 GTSNPN and CDR2 SVGIG (reference sequence). The CDR3 region has the DNA TGTGCCTGGAGTGTGGGCAGTTCAAGCAATCAGCCCCAGCATTTT. This gives the protein CAWSVGSSSNQPQHF.

The V gene is TRBV7-9, the J gene TRBJ1-5; tentative D call: TRBD1 (5 bases). Trimming removed 1 base at V and 2 bases at J, with 9 bases between. The germline CDR1 and CDR2 sequences are SEHNR and FQNEAQ (reference sequence). This CDR3 region has 15 residues. For the CDR3, the DNA is TGTGCCAGCAGCTTAGGGACGGGGGGCAATCAGCCCCAGCATTTT. Amino acids: CASSLGTGGNQPQHF. The full variable domain, its missing parts supplied by reference TRBV7-9 and TRBJ1-5, is DTGVSQNPRHKITKRGQNVTFRCDPISEHNRLYWYRQTLGQGPEFLTYFQNEAQLEKSRLLSDRFSAERPKGSFSTLEIQRTEQGDSAMYLCASSLGTGGNQPQHFGDGTRLSIL.

This sequence joins TRBV6-5 and TRBJ1-1; D is uncertain. V lost 8 bases and J lost 0, with 10 bases in between. The CDR3 totals 13 residues. Per the germline V gene, CDR1 is MNHEY and CDR2 is SVGAGI. In nucleotides, the CDR3 is TGTGCCAGCGCCAGAAACATGAACACTGAAGCTTTCTTT. It is translated as CASARNMNTEAFF.

V gene TRBV11-2 combines with J gene TRBJ2-5; TRBD2 is a possible D gene (6 bases). This CDR3 is 15 amino acids long. V was shortened by 5 bases and J by 2 bases, with 15 bases between the two germline ends. Germline lookup yields CDR1 SGHAT and CDR2 FQNNGV. Written as DNA, the CDR3 is TGTGCCAGCAGCGCCCGGGACTCCAAACAAGAGACCCAGTACTTC. Protein: CASSARDSKQETQYF.

V usage is TRBV5-8 and J usage is TRBJ1-1, with D tentatively TRBD1 (6 bases). The germline gives CDR1 SGHTS, CDR2 YDEGEE. Trimming removed 3 bases at V and 10 bases at J, with 13 bases between. CDR3 length: 12 residues. CDR3 sequence: CASSYGGGVAFF. CDR3 in DNA: TGTGCCAGCAGCTATGGAGGGGGGGTAGCTTTCTTT.

The rearrangement links TRBV19 to TRBJ2-3; 7 bases are a match to TRBD2. Trimming removed 5 bases from V and 2 bases from J; junction bases left unmatched: 7. The germline V gene encodes CDR1 LNHDA and CDR2 SQIVND (reference sequence). This CDR3 is built from 15 residues. The CDR3 DNA follows: TGTGCCAGTAGTGCCGGGACTACCTTCACAGATACGCAGTATTTT. Encoded protein: CASSAGTTFTDTQYF.

The gene calls are TRBV10-3 and TRBJ2-3, with TRBD2 identical over 8 bases. V gave up 7 bases and J gave up 6 bases; unmatched junction bases: 18. Germline V CDR1 and CDR2: ENHRY, SYGVKD. The CDR3 runs to 17 residues. The CDR3 sequence: CAITDTTSARPGDTQYF. CDR3 nucleotides: TGTGCCATCACCGATACGACTAGCGCCCGGCCTGGGGATACGCAGTATTTT.

The chain has TRBV5-4 and TRBJ2-2, with D perhaps TRBD1 (6 bases). This CDR3 has 16 amino acids. CDR1 SGHNT and CDR2 YYREEE come from the germline V gene (reference sequence). Trimming removed 0 bases from V and 4 bases from J, with 13 bases in between. CDR3 region: CASSLVGASLTGELFF. The DNA of the CDR3 is TGTGCCAGCAGCTTGGTGGGGGCGTCCCTCACCGGGGAGCTGTTTTTT.

The genes are TRBV19 and TRBJ1-3, with 7 bases matching TRBD1. After removal of 6 bases from V and 4 bases from J, the junction contained 6 bases not matched to a gene. Per germline, CDR1 LNHDA and CDR2 SQIVND (reference sequence). This CDR3 has 14 amino acids. The CDR3 bases are TGTGCCAGTAGCCCAGGGACAGTGGGAAACACCATATATTTT. Its protein product is CASSPGTVGNTIYF.

The chain has TRBV4-2 and TRBJ2-7; 10 bases agree with TRBD1. Germline V gene data show CDR1 as LGHNA and CDR2 as YNFKEQ. J lost 6 bases, V lost 4 bases, and 9 bases had no gene match. The CDR3 runs to 15 residues. The CDR3 coding sequence is TGTGCCAGCAGCCGGGCCGGGACAGGGGTCGGCGAGCAGTACTTC. Its translation is CASSRAGTGVGEQYF.

A single count supports this clone. The CDR3 bases are TGCGCCAGCTCACCCGGGATTAGCACAGATACGCAGTATTTT. Its protein is CASSPGISTDTQYF. The V and J genes are TRBV10-1 and TRBJ2-3, with a tentative D call TRBD2 (5 bases). Trimming left V 8 bases short and J 0 bases short, with 12 bases between. The CDR3 covers 14 residues. Per the germline V gene, CDR1 is WNHNN and CDR2 is SYGVQD (reference sequence).

The chain combines TRBV5-1 with TRBJ2-5, with 12 bases matching TRBD1. The CDR3 is 16 residues long. V dropped 5 bases and J dropped 5; count of bases not matched to a gene: 10. The germline gives CDR1 SGHRS, CDR2 YFSETQ. The CDR3 loop is CASRLTGQGATETQYF. For the CDR3, the DNA is TGCGCCAGCAGGCTAACGGGACAGGGGGCGACGGAGACCCAGTACTTC.

The chain joins TRBV2 to TRBJ1-3; 7 bases line up with TRBD1. V was clipped by 6 bases and J by 6 bases; unmatched bases: 14. This CDR3 comprises 16 residues. Germline V gene data show CDR1 as SNHLY and CDR2 as FYNNEI. DNA for the CDR3: TGTGCCAGCAGCTCGGTTACTACCAGGGGGGCAAACACCATATATTTT. Amino acids: CASSSVTTRGANTIYF.

The chain has TRBV10-3 and TRBJ2-3, with TRBD1 identical over 12 bases. CDR1 ENHRY and CDR2 SYGVKD come from the germline V gene. V shed 4 bases, J shed 6 bases, and the junction held 17 bases outside the gene matches. This CDR3 comprises 19 residues. The CDR3 bases are TGTGCCATCAGTGGGCTTTCCGGCCTAGGGACAGGGGGCTTCGATACGCAGTATTTT. It yields the protein CAISGLSGLGTGGFDTQYF.

The genes are TRBV5-4 and TRBJ1-3, with D uncertain. The CDR3 has 14 residues. V shed 3 bases and J shed 7 bases, with 14 bases lying between them. Per the germline V gene, CDR1 is SGHNT and CDR2 is YYREEE (reference sequence). Here the CDR3 reads CASSSDSLGNTIYF. The CDR3 DNA reads TGTGCCAGCAGCTCAGACTCACTTGGGAACACCATATATTTT.

The chain combines TRBV15 with TRBJ2-1; D is uncertain. In germline, CDR1 is LNHNV, CDR2 YYDKDF (reference sequence). V lost 3 bases and J 8 bases, leaving 17 bases between the germline ends. The CDR3 length is 15 residues. The CDR3 region is CATSSAAPPYHEQFF. The CDR3 DNA is TGTGCCACCAGCAGTGCGGCCCCCCCCTATCATGAGCAGTTCTTC. The variable domain in full, with the rest retrieved from reference TRBV15 and TRBJ2-1, is DAMVIQNPRYQVTQFGKPVTLSCSQTLNHNVMYWYQQKSSQAPKLLFHYYDKDFNNEADTPDNFQSRRPNTSFCFLDIRSPGLGDTAMYLCATSSAAPPYHEQFFGPGTRLTVL.

The chain joins TRBV19 to TRBJ1-1; 8 nucleotides agree with TRBD1. CDR1 and CDR2 (germline): LNHDA, SQIVND (reference sequence). CDR3 length: 15 amino acids. J gave up 3 bases and V 5 bases, and 8 bases lay outside the gene matches. For the CDR3, the DNA is TGTGCCAGTAGTGTTGGGACAGGAGGGGACACTGAAGCTTTCTTT. The encoded protein is CASSVGTGGDTEAFF.

The chain recombines TRBV7-8 with TRBJ2-7, with 14 bases that match TRBD2. V shed 3 bases, J shed 7 bases, and the junction held 5 bases outside the gene matches. Germline lookup yields CDR1 SGHVS and CDR2 FQNEAQ. CDR3 length: 15 residues. DNA of the CDR3: TGTGCCAGCAGCTTGGGACTAGCGGGAGAACGAGAGCAGTACTTC. It codes for CASSLGLAGEREQYF.

The chain combines TRBV30 with TRBJ1-4; TRBD1 matches at 8 bases. The germline V gene has CDR1 GTSNPN and CDR2 SVGIG (reference sequence). Germline trimming cut 7 bases from V and 10 bases from J; bases unmatched to any gene: 8. The CDR3 has 12 amino acids. The CDR3 nucleotides read TGTGCCTTCGCGGGACAGGAGGGAAAACTGTTTTTT. Translated: CAFAGQEGKLFF.

The rearrangement uses TRBV12-3 or TRBV12-4 and TRBJ1-1; TRBD1 is a possible D gene (5 bases). V lost 6 bases and J lost 6, with 14 bases in between. This CDR3 spans 13 amino acids. In nucleotides, the CDR3 is TGTGCCAGCAGCCCCCGGGGAGGGGCTGAAGCTTTCTTT. Its translation is CASSPRGGAEAFF.

Here the CDR3 reads CASSLGQGALKRIYNEQFF. Written as DNA, the CDR3 is TGTGCCAGCAGCCTTGGACAGGGGGCTCTTAAGCGCATATACAATGAGCAGTTCTTC. The chain couples TRBV7-9 to TRBJ2-1, with 11 nucleotides matching TRBD1. From germline, CDR1 is SEHNR and CDR2 FQNEAQ (reference sequence). This CDR3 contains 19 residues. V dropped 5 bases and J dropped 4; count of bases not matched to a gene: 16.